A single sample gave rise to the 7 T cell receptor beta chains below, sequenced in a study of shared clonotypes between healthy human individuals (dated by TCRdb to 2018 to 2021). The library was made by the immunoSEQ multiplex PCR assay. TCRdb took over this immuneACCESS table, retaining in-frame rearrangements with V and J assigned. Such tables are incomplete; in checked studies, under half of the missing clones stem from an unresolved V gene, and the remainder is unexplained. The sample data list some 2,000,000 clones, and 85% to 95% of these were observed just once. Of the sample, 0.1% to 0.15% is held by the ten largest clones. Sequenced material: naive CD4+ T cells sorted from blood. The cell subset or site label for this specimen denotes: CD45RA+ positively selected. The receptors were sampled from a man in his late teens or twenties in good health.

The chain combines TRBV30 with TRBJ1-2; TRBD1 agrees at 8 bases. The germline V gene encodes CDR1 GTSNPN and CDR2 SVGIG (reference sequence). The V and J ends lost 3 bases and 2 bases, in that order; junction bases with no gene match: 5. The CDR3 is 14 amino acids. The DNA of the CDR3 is TGTGCCTGGAGGCTAACAGGGGGGAACTATGGCTACACCTTC. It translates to CAWRLTGGNYGYTF.

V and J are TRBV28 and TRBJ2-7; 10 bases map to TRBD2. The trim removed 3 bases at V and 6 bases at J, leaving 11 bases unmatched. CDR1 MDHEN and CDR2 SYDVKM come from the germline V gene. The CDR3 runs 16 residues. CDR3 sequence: CASSFPSPGLASEQYF. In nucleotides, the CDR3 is TGTGCCAGCAGTTTTCCGTCCCCGGGACTAGCGTCCGAGCAGTACTTC.

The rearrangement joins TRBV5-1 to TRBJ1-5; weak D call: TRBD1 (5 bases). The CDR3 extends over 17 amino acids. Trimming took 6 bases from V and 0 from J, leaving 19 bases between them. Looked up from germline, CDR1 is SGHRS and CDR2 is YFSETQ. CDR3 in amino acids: CASTKARWGHSNQPQHF. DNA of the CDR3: TGCGCCAGCACCAAGGCCCGGTGGGGCCATAGCAATCAGCCCCAGCATTTT.

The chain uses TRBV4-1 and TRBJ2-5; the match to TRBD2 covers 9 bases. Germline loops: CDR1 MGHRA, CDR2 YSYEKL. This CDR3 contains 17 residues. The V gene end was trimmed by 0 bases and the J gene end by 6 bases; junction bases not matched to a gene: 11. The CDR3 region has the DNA TGCGCCAGCAGCCAAGATCGGACTAGCGAGAGGTCACAGACCCAGTACTTC. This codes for CASSQDRTSERSQTQYF.

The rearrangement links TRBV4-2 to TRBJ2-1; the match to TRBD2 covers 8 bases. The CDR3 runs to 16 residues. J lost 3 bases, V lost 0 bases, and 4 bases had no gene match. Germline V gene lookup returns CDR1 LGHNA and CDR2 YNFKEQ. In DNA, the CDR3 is TGTGCCAGCAGCCAAGATCTGAGCGGGGGCTACAATGAGCAGTTCTTC. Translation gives CASSQDLSGGYNEQFF.

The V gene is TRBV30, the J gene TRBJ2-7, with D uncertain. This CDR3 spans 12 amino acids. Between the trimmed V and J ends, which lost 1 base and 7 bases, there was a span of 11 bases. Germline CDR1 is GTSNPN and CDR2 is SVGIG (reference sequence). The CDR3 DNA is TGTGCCTGGAGTGCAGCAGTGAGGGAGCAGTACTTC. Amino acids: CAWSAAVREQYF.

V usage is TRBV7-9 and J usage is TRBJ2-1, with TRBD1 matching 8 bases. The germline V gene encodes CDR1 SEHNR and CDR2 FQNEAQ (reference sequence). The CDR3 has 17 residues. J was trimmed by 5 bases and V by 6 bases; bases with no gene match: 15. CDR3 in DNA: TGTGCCAGCAGTACCTTAAGGACAGGGTTCGGTGACAATGAGCAGTTCTTC. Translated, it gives CASSTLRTGFGDNEQFF.